The clone carrying this T cell receptor beta chain was seen a handful of times. The target antigen is unknown. The protocol attached unique molecular identifiers to individual cDNA molecules. TCRdb used MiXCR to reprocess the 5' RACE reads, holding one entry per CDR3 protein. The data contain about 70,000 distinct CDR3 sequences, 9.5% to 15% of them seen just once; the ten biggest clones take up roughly 16%. The sample comes from a study of early T cells in non-severe SARS-CoV-2 infection. Whole-study context: Bulk RNA from unsorted whole blood was sequenced; chains were unpaired.

Germline V gives CDR1 LGHNA, CDR2 YNFKEQ. This CDR3 is built from 16 residues. The V and J ends lost 0 bases and 0 bases respectively, with 11 bases between them. Findings of the study overall: Database matching using VDJdb favored anti-spike CD8 responses, with private and CD4 specificities left missing.

The gene calls are TRBV4-2 and TRBJ1-2, with D uncertain. The sample here was whole blood, taken at baseline. This TCR was recovered from an adult who was a healthcare worker with PCR-confirmed SARS-CoV-2 infection or an uninfected control (not recorded which). The donor label of this sample is uncertain. The DNA for the CDR3 is TGTGCCAGCAGCCAAGATCAGCGACCCTCTAACTATGGCTACACCTTC. It translates to CASSQDQRPSNYGYTF.